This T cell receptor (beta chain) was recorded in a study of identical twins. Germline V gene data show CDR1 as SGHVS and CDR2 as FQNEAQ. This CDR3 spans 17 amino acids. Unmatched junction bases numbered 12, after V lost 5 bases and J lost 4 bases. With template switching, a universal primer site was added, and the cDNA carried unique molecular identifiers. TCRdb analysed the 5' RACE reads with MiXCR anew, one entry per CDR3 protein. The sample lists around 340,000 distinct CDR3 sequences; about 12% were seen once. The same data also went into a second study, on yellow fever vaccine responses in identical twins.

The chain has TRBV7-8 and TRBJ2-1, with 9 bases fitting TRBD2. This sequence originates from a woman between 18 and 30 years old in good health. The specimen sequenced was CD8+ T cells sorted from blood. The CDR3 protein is CASSQRELAGLYNEQFF. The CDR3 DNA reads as TGTGCCAGCAGCCAGAGGGAGCTAGCGGGACTATACAATGAGCAGTTCTTC.